The source of this TCR beta chain is a study of identical twins. Findings and caveats of the study: Twin-shared out-of-frame alpha sequences showed excess low generation probability. Researchers caution that invariant MAIT and iNKT cells could partly confound zero-insertion analyses.

This clonotype was observed many times. Its antigen is undetermined. The V end was cut by 0 bases, the J end by 1 base, with 16 bases between. In germline, CDR1 is LNHNV, CDR2 YYDKDF (reference sequence). This CDR3 is built from 17 residues. TCRdb fed the 5' RACE reads into MiXCR, producing one record per CDR3 protein. The repertoire holds approximately 230,000 distinct CDR3 sequences, with about 6.7% as singletons. The same specimen was also included in a second study, on T cells expressing NK-cell markers.

The sequence came from a woman aged 18-30 years in good health. The sample taken for sequencing was CD8+ T cells sorted from blood. The rearrangement uses TRBV15 and TRBJ2-7; D is possibly TRBD1 (6 bases). The DNA for the CDR3 is TGTGCCACCAGCAGAGATCCCAGGGGTCAGGGGTCCTACGAGCAGTACTTC. Residues: CATSRDPRGQGSYEQYF.